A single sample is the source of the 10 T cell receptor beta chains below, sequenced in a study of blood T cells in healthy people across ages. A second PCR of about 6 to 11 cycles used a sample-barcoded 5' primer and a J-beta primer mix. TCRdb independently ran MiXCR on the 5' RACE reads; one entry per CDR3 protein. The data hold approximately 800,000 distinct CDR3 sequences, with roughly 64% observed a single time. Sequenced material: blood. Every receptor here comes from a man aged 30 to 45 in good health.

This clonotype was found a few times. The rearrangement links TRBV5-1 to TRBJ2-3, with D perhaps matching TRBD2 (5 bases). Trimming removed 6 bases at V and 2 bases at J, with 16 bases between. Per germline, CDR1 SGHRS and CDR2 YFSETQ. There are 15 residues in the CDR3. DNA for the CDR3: TGCGCCAGCACTGAAGGAAGAGGGAACACAGATACGCAGTATTTT. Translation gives CASTEGRGNTDTQYF.

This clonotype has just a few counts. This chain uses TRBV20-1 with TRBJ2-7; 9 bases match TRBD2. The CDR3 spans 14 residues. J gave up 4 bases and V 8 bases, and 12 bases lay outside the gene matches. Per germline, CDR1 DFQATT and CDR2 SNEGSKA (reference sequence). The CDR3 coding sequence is TGCAGTTCACTGCCGGGACTAGCTCCTTACGAGCAGTACTTC. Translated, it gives CSSLPGLAPYEQYF.

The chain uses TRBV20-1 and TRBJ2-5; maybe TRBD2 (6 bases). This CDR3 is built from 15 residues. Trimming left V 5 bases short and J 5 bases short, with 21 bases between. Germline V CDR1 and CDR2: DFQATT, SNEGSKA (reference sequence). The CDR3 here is CSAHHPGGVVETQYF. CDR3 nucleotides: TGCAGTGCTCACCACCCCGGCGGGGTGGTGGAGACCCAGTACTTC.

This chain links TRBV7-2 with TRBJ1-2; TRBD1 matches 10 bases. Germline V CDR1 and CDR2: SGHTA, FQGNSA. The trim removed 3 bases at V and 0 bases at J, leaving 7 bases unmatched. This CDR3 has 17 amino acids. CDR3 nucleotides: TGTGCCAGCAGCTTCAGACAGGGGGCGCTTACTAACTATGGCTACACCTTC. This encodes CASSFRQGALTNYGYTF.

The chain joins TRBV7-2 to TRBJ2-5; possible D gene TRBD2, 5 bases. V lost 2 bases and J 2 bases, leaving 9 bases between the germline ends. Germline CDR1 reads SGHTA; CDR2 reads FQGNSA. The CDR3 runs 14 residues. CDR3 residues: CASSLPSRQETQYF. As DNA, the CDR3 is TGTGCCAGCAGCTTACCTAGCCGACAAGAGACCCAGTACTTC.

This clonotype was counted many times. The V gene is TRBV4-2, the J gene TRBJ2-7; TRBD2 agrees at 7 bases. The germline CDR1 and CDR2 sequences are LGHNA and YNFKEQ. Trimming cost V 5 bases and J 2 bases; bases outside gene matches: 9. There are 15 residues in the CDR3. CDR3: CASSTGPGGTYEQYF. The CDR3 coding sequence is TGTGCCAGCAGCACCGGACCCGGGGGGACCTACGAGCAGTACTTC.

CDR3 bases: TGCAGTGCCTCCCCCGGGAGACGGGATGAGCAGTTCTTC. The encoded protein is CSASPGRRDEQFF. The V call is TRBV20-1, the J call TRBJ2-1; D perhaps matches TRBD2 (6 bases). The CDR3 extends over 13 amino acids. Trimming left V 6 bases short and J 8 bases short, with 17 bases between. Per the germline V gene, CDR1 is DFQATT and CDR2 is SNEGSKA (reference sequence).

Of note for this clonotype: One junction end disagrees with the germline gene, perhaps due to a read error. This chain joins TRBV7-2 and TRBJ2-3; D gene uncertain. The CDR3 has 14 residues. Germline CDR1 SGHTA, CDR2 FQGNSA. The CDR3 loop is CASSLRADTDTQYF. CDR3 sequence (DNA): TGTGCCAGCAGCTTAAGGGCAGACACAGATACACAGTATTTT.

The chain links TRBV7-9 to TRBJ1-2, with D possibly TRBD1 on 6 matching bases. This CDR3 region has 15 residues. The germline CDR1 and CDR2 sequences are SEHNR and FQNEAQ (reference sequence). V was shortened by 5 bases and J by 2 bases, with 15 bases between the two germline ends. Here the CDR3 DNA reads TGTGCCAGCAGCCGAACCGGGACACAGAACTATGGCTACACCTTC. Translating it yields CASSRTGTQNYGYTF.

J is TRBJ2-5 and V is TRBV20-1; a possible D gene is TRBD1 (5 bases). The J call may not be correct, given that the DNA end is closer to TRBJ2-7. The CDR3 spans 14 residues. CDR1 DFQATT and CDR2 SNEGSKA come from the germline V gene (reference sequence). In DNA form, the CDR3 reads TGCAGTGCTACAGCTCCCCAGGGTAGGAACGAGCAGTACTTC. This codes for CSATAPQGRNEQYF.